This TCR beta chain was identified during a study of T cell responses to AZD1222 COVID-19 vaccine. About the research overall: Pooling was applied to second doses at about 4 or about 12 weeks. General study results and limits: White British ancestry dominated among donors, who included more females, and clonal diversity was possibly underestimated. Just a handful of people given AZD1222 tested seropositive at baseline.

In regard to this clone: Its antigen is still unknown.

Trimming pared 1 base from V and 6 bases from J, leaving 6 bases between. The CDR3 has 12 amino acids. Germline lookup yields CDR1 SNHLY and CDR2 FYNNEI. Method: immunoSEQ multiplex PCR; TCRdb's copy keeps in-frame clones and lacks some. The top ten hold 5.5% of the sample, which has around 160,000 clones, 88% seen once. The clonotype was recovered from an adult in good health. This chain joins TRBV2 and TRBJ1-1; the D gene is possibly TRBD1 (5 bases). The specimen comprised peripheral blood, sampled on day 0 of AZD1222 vaccination. The CDR3 protein is CASSEGGAEAFF. The DNA of the CDR3 is TGTGCCAGCAGTGAAGGGGGGGCTGAAGCTTTCTTT.